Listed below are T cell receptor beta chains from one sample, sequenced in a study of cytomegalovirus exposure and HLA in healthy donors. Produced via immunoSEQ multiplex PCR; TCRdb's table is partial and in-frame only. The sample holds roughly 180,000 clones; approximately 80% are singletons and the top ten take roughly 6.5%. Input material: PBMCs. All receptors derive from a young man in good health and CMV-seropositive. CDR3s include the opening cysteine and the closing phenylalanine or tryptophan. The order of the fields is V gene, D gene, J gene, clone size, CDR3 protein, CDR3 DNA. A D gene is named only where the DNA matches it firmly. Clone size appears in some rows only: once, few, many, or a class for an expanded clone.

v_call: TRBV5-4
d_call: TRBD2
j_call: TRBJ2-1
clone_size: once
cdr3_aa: CASSLVGLGGRGEQFF
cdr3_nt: TGTGCCAGCAGCTTGGTGGGACTAGGGGGTAGGGGTGAGCAGTTCTTC

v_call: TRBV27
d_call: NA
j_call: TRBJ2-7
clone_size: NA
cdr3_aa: CASSLIGGAHEQYF
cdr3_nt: TGTGCCAGCAGTTTGATAGGGGGTGCCCACGAGCAGTACTTC

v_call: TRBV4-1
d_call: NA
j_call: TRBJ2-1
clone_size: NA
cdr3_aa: CASSPGIYNEQFF
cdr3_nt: TGCGCCAGCAGCCCCGGGATCTACAATGAGCAGTTCTTC

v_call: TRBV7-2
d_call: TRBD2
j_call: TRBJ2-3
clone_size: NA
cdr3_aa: CASSLQTSSTDTQYF
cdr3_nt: TGTGCCAGCAGCCTACAGACTAGCAGCACAGATACGCAGTATTTT

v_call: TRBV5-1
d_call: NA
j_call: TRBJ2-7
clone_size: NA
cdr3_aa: CASRGSGAYEQYF
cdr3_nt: TGCGCCAGCAGGGGTAGCGGTGCTTACGAGCAGTACTTC

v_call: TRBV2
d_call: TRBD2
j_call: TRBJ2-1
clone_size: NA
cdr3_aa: CASNVAGGRYEQFF
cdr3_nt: TGTGCCAGCAACGTAGCGGGAGGGAGATACGAGCAGTTCTTC

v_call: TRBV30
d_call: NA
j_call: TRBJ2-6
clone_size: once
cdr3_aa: CAWSRLNVLTF
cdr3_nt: TGTGCCTGGAGTCGTCTGAACGTCCTGACTTTC

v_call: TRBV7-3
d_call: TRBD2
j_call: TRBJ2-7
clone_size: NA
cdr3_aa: CASSPTSGRVSSSYEQYF
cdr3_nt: TGTGCCAGCAGCCCGACTAGCGGGAGGGTCTCTAGCTCCTACGAGCAGTACTTC

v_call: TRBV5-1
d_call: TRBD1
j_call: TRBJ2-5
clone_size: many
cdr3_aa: CASSLQGAQETQYF
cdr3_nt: TGCGCCAGCAGCTTGCAGGGGGCGCAAGAGACCCAGTACTTC

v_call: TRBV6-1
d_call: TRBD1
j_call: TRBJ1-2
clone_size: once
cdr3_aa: CASTPGGTNYGYTF
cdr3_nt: TGTGCCAGCACCCCAGGGGGGACTAACTATGGCTACACCTTC

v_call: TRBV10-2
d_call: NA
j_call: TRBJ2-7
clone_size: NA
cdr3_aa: CASSERSLAQYF
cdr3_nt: TGCGCCAGCAGTGAGAGATCGCTAGCGCAGTACTTC

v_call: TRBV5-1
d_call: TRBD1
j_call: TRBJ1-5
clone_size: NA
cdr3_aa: CASSPGQLDQPQHF
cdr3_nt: TGCGCCAGCAGCCCGGGACAGCTTGATCAGCCCCAGCATTTT

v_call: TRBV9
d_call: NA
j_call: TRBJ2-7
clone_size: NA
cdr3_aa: CASSSVGQRTYEQYF
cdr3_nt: TGTGCCAGCAGCTCCGTTGGGCAGCGGACCTACGAGCAGTACTTC

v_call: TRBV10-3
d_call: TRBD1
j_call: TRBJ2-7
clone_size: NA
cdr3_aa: CAIRGTGRDYEQYF
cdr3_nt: TGTGCCATCAGGGGGACAGGGCGGGACTACGAGCAGTACTTC

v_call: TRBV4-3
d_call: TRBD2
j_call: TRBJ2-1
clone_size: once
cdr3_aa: CASSRGLAYEQFF
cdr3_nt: TGCGCCAGCAGCCGCGGACTAGCCTATGAGCAGTTCTTC

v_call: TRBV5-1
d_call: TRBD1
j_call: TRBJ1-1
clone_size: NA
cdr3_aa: CASSPGDRSAEAFF
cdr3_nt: TGCGCCAGCAGCCCGGGGGACAGGTCGGCTGAAGCTTTCTTT

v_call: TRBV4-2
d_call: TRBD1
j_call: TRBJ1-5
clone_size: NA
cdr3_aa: CASSIGQATNQPQHF
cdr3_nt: TGTGCCAGCAGCATCGGACAGGCAACAAATCAGCCCCAGCATTTT

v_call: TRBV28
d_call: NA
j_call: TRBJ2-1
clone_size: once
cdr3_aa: CASSSPSEQFF
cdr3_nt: TGTGCCAGCAGTTCCCCTTCTGAGCAGTTCTTC

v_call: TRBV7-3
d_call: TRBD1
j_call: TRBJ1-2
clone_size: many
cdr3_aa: CASSFRDRGPYTF
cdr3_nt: TGTGCCAGCAGCTTCCGGGACAGGGGGCCATACACCTTC

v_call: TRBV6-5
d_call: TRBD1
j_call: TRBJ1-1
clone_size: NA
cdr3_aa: CASSYNRGARAEAFF
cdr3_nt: TGTGCCAGCAGTTACAACAGGGGGGCCAGGGCTGAAGCTTTCTTT

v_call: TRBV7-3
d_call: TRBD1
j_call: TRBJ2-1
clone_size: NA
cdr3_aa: CASSSGASGQGVGGEQFF
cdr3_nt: TGTGCCAGCAGCTCCGGGGCTTCGGGACAGGGGGTGGGGGGTGAGCAGTTCTTC

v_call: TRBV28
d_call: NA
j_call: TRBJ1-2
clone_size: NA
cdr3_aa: CASSFPVYGYTF
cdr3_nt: TGTGCCAGCAGTTTTCCGGTCTATGGCTACACCTTC

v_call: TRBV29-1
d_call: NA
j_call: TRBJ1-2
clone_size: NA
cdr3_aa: CSVEDRSPGGYTF
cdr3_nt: TGCAGCGTTGAAGATCGGTCCCCAGGTGGCTACACCTTC

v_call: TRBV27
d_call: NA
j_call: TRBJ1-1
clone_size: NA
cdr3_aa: CASSLSSTAAAFF
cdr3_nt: TGTGCCAGCAGTTTATCCTCTACGGCGGCCGCTTTCTTT

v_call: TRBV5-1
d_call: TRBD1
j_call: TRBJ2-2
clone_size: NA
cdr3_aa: CASSLHRGTGELFF
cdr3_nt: TGCGCCAGCAGCCTGCACAGGGGCACCGGGGAGCTGTTTTTT

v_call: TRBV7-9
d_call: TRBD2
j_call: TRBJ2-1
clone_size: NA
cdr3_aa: CASSPGGSVDEQFF
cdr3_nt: TGTGCCAGCAGCCCCGGGGGGAGTGTCGATGAGCAGTTCTTC